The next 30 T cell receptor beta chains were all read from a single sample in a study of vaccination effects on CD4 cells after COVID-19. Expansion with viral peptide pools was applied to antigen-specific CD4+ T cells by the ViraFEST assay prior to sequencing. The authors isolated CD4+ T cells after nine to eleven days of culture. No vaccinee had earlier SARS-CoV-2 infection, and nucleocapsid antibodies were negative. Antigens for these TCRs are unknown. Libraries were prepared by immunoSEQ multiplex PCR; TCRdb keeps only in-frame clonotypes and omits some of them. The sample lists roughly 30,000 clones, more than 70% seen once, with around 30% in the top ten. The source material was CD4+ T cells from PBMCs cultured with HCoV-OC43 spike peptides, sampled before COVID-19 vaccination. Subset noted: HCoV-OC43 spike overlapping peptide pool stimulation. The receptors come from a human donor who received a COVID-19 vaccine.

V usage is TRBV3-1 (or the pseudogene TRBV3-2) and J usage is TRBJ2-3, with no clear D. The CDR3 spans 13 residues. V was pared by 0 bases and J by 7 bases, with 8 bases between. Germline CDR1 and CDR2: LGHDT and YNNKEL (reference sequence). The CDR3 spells CASSQDQSYTQYF. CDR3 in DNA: TGTGCCAGCAGCCAAGATCAATCCTATACGCAGTATTTT.

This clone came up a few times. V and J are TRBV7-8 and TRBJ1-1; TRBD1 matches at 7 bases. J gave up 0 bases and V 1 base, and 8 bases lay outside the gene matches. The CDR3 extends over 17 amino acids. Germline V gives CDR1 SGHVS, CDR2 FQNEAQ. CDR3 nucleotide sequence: TGTGCCAGCAGCTTAGGAGATCGACAGGGCTTGAACACTGAAGCTTTCTTT. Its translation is CASSLGDRQGLNTEAFF.

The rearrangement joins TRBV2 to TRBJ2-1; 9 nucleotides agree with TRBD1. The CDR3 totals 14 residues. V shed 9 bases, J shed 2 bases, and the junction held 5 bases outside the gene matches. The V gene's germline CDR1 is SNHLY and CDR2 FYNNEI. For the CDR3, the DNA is TGTGCCAGGAACAGGGGGCGTACCTACAATGAGCAGTTCTTC. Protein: CARNRGRTYNEQFF.

CDR3 loop: CASSRQGGETQYF. The CDR3 nucleotides read TGTGCCAGCAGCCGCCAGGGTGGAGAGACCCAGTACTTC. The rearrangement joins TRBV11-3 to TRBJ2-5; possibly TRBD1 for D (5 bases). Per the germline V gene, CDR1 is SGHNT and CDR2 is YENEEA. The CDR3 sequence is 13 residues long. Trimming removed 5 bases from V and 4 bases from J, with 11 bases in between.

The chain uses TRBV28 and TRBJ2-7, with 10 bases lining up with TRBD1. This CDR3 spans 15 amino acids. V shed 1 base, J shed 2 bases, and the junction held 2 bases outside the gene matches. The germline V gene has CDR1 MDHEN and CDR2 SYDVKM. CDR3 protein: CASSLSGTGAYEQYF. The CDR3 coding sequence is TGTGCCAGCAGTTTATCTGGGACAGGGGCCTACGAGCAGTACTTC. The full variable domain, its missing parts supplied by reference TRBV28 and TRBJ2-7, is DVKVTQSSRYLVKRTGEKVFLECVQDMDHENMFWYRQDPGLGLRLIYFSYDVKMKEKGDIPEGYSVSREKKERFSLILESASTNQTSMYLCASSLSGTGAYEQYFGPGTRLTVT.

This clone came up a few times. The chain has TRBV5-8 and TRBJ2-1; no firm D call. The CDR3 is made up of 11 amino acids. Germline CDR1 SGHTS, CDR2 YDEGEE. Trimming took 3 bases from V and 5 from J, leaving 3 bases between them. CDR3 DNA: TGTGCCAGCAGCTACCACAATGAGCAGTTCTTC. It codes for CASSYHNEQFF.

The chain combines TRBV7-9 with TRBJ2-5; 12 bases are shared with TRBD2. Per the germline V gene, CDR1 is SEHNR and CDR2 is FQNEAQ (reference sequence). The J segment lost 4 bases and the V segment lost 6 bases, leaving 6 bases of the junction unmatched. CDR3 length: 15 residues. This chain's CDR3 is CASSREGLAGETQYF. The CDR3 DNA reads TGTGCCAGCAGTCGCGAGGGACTAGCGGGAGAGACCCAGTACTTC.

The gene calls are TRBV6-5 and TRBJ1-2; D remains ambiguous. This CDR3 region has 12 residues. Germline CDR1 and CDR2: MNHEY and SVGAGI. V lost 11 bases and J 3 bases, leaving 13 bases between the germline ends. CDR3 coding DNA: TGTGCCGGAACCGACGGATACTATGGCTACACCTTC. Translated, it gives CAGTDGYYGYTF.

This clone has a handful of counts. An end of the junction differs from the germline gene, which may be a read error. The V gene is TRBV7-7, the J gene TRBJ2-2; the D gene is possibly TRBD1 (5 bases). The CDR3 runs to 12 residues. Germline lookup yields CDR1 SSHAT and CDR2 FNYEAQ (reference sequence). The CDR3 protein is CASSLDSGELFF. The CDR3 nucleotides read TGTGCTAGCAGCTTAGACAGCGGGGAGCTGTTTTTT.

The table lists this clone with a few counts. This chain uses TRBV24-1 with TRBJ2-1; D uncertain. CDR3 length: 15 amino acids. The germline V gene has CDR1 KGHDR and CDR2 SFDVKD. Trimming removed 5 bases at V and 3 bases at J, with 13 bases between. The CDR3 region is CATSVSHGLYNEQFF. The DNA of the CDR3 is TGTGCCACCAGTGTGTCCCACGGGCTCTACAATGAGCAGTTCTTC.

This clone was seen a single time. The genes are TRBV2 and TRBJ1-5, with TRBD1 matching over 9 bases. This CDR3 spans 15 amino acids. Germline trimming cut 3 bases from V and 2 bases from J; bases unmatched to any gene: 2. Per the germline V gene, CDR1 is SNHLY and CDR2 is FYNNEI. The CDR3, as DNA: TGTGCCAGCAGTGATAGGACAGGGGGCAATCAGCCCCAGCATTTT. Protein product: CASSDRTGGNQPQHF.

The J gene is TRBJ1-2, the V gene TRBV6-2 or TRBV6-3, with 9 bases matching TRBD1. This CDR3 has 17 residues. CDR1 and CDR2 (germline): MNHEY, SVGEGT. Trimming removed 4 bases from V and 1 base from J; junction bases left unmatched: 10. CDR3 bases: TGTGCCAGCAGTTCCCGACAGGGGGTCCACCTTAACTATGGCTACACCTTC. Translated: CASSSRQGVHLNYGYTF.

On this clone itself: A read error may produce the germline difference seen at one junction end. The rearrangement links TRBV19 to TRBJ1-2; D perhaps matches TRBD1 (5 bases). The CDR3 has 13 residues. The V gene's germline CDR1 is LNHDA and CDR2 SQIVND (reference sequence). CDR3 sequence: CASSMGQAMTGGF. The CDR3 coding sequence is TGTGCCAGTAGTATGGGCCAGGCTATGACTGGGGGCTTC.

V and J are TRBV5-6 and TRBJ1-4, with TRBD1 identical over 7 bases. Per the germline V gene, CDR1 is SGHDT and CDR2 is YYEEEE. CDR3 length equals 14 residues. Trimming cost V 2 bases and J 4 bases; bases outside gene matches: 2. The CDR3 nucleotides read TGTGCCAGCAGCTTCGGGACAGTTAATGAAAAACTGTTTTTT. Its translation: CASSFGTVNEKLFF.

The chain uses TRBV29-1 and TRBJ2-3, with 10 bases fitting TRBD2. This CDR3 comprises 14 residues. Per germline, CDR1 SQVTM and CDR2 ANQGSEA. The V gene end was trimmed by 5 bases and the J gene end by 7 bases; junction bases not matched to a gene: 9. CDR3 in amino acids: CSVRSGLAENTQYF. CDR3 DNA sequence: TGCAGCGTTCGTAGCGGACTAGCGGAAAATACGCAGTATTTT.

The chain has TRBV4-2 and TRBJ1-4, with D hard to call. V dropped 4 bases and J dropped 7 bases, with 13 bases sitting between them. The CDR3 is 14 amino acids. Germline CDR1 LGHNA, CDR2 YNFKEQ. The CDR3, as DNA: TGTGCCAGCAGCCCGGGAGGAAAGGCTGAAAAACTGTTTTTT. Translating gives CASSPGGKAEKLFF.

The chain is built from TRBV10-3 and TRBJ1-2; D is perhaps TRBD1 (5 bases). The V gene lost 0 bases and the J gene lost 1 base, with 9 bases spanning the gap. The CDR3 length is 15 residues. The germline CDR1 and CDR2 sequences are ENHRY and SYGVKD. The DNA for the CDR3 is TGTGCCATCAGTGAGTCGGCAGGGTATAACTATGGCTACACCTTC. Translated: CAISESAGYNYGYTF.

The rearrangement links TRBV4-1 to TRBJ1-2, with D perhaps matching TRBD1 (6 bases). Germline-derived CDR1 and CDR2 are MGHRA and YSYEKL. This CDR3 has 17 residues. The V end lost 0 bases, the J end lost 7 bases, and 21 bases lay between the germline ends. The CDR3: CASSQDLAQGWISGYTF. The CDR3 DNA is TGCGCCAGCAGCCAAGATTTGGCGCAGGGGTGGATAAGTGGCTACACCTTC.

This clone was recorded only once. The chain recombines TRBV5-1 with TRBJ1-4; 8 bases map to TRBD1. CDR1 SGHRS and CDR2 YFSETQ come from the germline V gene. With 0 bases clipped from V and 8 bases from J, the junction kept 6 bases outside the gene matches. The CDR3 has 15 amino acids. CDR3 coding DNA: TGCGCCAGCAGCTTGGAACAGGGGGGTAGAGAAAAACTGTTTTTT. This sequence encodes CASSLEQGGREKLFF.

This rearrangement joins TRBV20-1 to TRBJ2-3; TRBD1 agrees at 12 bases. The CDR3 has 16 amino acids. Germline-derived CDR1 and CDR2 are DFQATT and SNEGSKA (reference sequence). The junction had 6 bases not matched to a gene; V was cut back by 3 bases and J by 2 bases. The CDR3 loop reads CSASGTGGRNTDTQYF. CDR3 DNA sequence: TGCAGTGCTAGTGGGACAGGGGGCAGGAACACAGATACGCAGTATTTT.

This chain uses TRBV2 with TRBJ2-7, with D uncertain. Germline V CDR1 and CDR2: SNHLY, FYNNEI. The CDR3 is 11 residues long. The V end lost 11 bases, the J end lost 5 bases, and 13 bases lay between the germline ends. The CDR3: CAGSDFNEQYF. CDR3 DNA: TGTGCCGGGTCAGACTTTAACGAGCAGTACTTC. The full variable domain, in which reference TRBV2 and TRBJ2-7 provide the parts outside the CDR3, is EPEVTQTPSHQVTQMGQEVILRCVPISNHLYFYWYRQILGQKVEFLVSFYNNEISEKSEIFDDQFSVERPDGSNFTLKIRSTKLEDSAMYFCAGSDFNEQYFGPGTRLTVT.

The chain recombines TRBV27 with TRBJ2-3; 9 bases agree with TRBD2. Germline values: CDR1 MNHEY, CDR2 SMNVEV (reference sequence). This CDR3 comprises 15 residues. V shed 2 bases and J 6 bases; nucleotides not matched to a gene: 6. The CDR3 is CASSLQGGRADTQYF. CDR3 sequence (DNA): TGTGCCAGCAGTTTACAGGGCGGGAGGGCGGATACGCAGTATTTT.

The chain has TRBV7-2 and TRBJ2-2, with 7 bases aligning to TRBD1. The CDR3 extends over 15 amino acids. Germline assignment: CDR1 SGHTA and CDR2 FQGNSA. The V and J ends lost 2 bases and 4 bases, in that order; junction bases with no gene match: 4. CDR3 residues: CASSLRQGGTGELFF. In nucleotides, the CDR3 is TGTGCCAGCAGCTTAAGACAGGGTGGCACCGGGGAGCTGTTTTTT.

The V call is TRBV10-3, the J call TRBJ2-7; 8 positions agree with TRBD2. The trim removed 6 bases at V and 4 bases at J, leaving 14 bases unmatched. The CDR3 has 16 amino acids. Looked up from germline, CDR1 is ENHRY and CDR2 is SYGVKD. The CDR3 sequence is CAISDPGLADEYEQYF. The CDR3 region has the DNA TGTGCCATCAGCGACCCCGGACTAGCCGACGAATACGAGCAGTACTTC.

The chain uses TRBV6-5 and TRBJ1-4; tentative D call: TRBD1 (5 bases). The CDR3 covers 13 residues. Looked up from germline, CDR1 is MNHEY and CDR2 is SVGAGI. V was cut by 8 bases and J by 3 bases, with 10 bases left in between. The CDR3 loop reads CASGGGANEKLFF. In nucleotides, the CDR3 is TGTGCCAGCGGCGGGGGAGCTAATGAAAAACTGTTTTTT.

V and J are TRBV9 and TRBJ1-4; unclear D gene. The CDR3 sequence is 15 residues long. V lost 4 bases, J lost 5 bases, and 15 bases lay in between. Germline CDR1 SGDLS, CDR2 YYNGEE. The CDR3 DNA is TGTGCCAGCAGCCCCCTCGCACAGTCGAATGAAAAACTGTTTTTT. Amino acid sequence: CASSPLAQSNEKLFF.

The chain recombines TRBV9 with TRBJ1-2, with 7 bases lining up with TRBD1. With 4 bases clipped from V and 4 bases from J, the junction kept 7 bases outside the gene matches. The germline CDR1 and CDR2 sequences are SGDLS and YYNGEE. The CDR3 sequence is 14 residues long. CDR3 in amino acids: CASSPQGVGYGYTF. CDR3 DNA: TGTGCCAGCAGCCCCCAGGGGGTCGGCTATGGCTACACCTTC.

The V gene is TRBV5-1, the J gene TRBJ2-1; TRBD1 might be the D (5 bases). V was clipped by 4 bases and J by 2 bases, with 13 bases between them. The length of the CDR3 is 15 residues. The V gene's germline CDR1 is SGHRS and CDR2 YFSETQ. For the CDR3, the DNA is TGCGCCAGCAGCCATGACAGCCCAACCTACAATGAGCAGTTCTTC. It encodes CASSHDSPTYNEQFF. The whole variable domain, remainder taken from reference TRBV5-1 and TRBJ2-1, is KAGVTQTPRYLIKTRGQQVTLSCSPISGHRSVSWYQQTPGQGLQFLFEYFSETQRNKGNFPGRFSGRQFSNSRSEMNVSTLELGDSALYLCASSHDSPTYNEQFFGPGTRLTVL.

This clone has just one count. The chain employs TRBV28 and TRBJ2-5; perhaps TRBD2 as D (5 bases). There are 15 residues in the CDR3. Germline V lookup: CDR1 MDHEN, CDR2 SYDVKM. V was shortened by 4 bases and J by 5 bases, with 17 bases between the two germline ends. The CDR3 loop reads CASSSRGTPGETQYF. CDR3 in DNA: TGTGCCAGCAGTTCCCGGGGTACCCCCGGGGAGACCCAGTACTTC.

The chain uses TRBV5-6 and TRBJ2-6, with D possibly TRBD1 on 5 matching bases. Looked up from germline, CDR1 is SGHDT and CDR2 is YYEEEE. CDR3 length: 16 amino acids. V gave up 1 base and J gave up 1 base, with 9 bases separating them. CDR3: CASSLQGRSGANVLTF. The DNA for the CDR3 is TGTGCCAGCAGCTTGCAGGGAAGGTCTGGGGCCAACGTCCTGACTTTC. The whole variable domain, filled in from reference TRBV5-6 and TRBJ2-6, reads DAGVTQSPTHLIKTRGQQVTLRCSPKSGHDTVSWYQQALGQGPQFIFQYYEEEERQRGNFPDRFSGHQFPNYSSELNVNALLLGDSALYLCASSLQGRSGANVLTFGAGSRLTVL.